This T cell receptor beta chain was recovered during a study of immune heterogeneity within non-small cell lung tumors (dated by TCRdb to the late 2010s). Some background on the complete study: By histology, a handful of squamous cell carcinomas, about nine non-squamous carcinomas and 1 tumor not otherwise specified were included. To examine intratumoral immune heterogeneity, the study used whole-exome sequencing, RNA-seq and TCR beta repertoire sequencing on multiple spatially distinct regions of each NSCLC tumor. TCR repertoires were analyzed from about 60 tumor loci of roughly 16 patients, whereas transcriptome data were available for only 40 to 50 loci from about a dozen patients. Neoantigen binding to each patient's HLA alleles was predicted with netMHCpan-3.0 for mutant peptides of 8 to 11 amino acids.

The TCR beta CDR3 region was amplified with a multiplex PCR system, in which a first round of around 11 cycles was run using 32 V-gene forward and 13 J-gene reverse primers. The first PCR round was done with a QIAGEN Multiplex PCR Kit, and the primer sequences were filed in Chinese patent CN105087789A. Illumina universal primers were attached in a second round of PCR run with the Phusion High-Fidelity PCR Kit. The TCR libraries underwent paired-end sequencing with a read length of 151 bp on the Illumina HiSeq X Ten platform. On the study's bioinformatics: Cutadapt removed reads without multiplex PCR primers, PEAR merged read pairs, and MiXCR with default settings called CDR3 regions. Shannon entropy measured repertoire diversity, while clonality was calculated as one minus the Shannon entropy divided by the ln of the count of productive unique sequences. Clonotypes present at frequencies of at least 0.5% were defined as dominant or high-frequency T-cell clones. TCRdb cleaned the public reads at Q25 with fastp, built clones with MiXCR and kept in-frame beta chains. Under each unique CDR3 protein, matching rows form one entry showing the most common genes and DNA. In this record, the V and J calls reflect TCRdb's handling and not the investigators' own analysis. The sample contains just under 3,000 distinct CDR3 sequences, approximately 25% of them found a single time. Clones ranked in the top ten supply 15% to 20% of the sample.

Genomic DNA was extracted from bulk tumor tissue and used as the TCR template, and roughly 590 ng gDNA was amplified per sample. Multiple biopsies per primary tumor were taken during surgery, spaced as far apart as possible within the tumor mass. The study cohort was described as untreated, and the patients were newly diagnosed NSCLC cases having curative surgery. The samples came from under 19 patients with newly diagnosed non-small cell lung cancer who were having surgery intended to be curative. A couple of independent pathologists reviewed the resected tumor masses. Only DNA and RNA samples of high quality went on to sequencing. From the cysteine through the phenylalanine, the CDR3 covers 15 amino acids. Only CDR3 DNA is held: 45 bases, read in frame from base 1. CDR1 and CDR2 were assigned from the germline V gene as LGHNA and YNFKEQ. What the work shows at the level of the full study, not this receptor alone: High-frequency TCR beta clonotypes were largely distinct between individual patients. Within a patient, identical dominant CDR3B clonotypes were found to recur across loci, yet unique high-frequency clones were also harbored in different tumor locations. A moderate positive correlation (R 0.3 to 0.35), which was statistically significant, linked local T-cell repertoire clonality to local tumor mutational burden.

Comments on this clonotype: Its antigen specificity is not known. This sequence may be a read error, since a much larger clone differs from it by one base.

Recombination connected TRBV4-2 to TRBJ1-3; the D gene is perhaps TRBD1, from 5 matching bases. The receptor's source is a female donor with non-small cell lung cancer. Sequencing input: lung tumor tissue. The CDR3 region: CPSSQEDRSGNTIYF. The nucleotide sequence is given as TGTCCCAGCAGCCAAGAAGACAGATCTGGAAACACCATATATTTT.